Following are 13 T cell receptor beta chains from one sample sequenced in a study of identifying expanded T cells in peripheral blood (dated by TCRdb to between 2017 and 2020). The library was obtained by the immunoSEQ multiplex PCR assay. In TCRdb, the immuneACCESS table is reduced to in-frame sequences with V and J assigned. These tables do not hold every clone; where another copy was compared, an unresolved V gene accounts for under half, and the others remain unexplained. This sample is represented by 75,000 to 95,000 clones; about 90% of them were singletons. The ten biggest clones cover around 7% of the sample. Specimen: blood. The receptors derive from a person between 18 and 75 years old in good health.

The rearrangement links TRBV18 to TRBJ2-7, with D maybe TRBD1 (6 bases). The CDR3 runs 16 residues. Trimming took 3 bases from V and 2 from J, leaving 17 bases between them. Per germline, CDR1 KGHSH and CDR2 LQKENI. The CDR3, as DNA: TGTGCCAGCTCACCTTCATTGGGGACAAGAACCTACGAGCAGTACTTC. Its translation is CASSPSLGTRTYEQYF.

The chain recombines TRBV4-2 with TRBJ1-4; TRBD1 is a possible D gene (5 bases). The V end lost 7 bases, the J end lost 0 bases, and 12 bases lay between the germline ends. CDR1 and CDR2 from the germline V gene are LGHNA and YNFKEQ. The CDR3 is made up of 15 amino acids. CDR3 sequence reads: CASIGGFATNEKLFF. The CDR3 DNA follows: TGTGCCAGCATCGGGGGATTTGCAACTAATGAAAAACTGTTTTTT.

This clone occurred a few times. The rearrangement links TRBV5-4 to TRBJ1-3, with TRBD1 as a possible D gene (5 bases). This CDR3 region has 15 residues. V was cut by 4 bases and J by 0 bases, with 11 bases left in between. CDR1 SGHNT and CDR2 YYREEE come from the germline V gene (reference sequence). The CDR3 sequence: CASSRDGISGNTIYF. CDR3 DNA sequence: TGTGCCAGCAGCAGGGACGGGATCTCTGGAAACACCATATATTTT.

The V and J genes are TRBV5-5 and TRBJ2-7; D might be TRBD1 (6 bases). Germline V CDR1 and CDR2: SGHKS, YYEKEE (reference sequence). CDR3 length equals 17 residues. Trimming removed 0 bases at V and 9 bases at J, with 25 bases between. In DNA form, the CDR3 reads TGTGCCAGCAGCTTGGGGGGTACGACAGGCACCGACTTTGGGCAGTACTTC. This codes for CASSLGGTTGTDFGQYF.

This chain joins TRBV11-3 and TRBJ2-1; 7 bases are a match to TRBD1. Unmatched junction bases numbered 2, after V lost 3 bases and J lost 6 bases. CDR1 is SGHNT and CDR2 is YENEEA in the germline V gene. The CDR3 has 13 residues. CDR3 in amino acids: CASSFDRANEQFF. The DNA of the CDR3 is TGTGCCAGCAGCTTCGACAGGGCCAATGAGCAGTTCTTC.

This clone came up a few times. The chain links TRBV27 to TRBJ1-5; weak D call: TRBD1 (5 bases). The V and J ends lost 10 bases and 4 bases respectively, with 11 bases between them. Germline V gene data show CDR1 as MNHEY and CDR2 as SMNVEV (reference sequence). CDR3 size: 12 residues. CDR3 sequence (DNA): TGTGCCATAGGGCAGGGAAATCAGCCCCAGCATTTT. Translation: CAIGQGNQPQHF.

V and J are TRBV15 and TRBJ1-5; D unresolved. The CDR3 is 13 amino acids. Germline V lookup: CDR1 LNHNV, CDR2 YYDKDF (reference sequence). V lost 4 bases, J lost 5 bases, and 9 bases lay in between. In DNA, the CDR3 is TGTGCCACCAGCAAGCTGGGAGATCAGCCCCAGCATTTT. It is translated as CATSKLGDQPQHF. The variable domain in full, with the rest retrieved from reference TRBV15 and TRBJ1-5, is DAMVIQNPRYQVTQFGKPVTLSCSQTLNHNVMYWYQQKSSQAPKLLFHYYDKDFNNEADTPDNFQSRRPNTSFCFLDIRSPGLGDTAMYLCATSKLGDQPQHFGDGTRLSIL.

The rearrangement joins TRBV19 to TRBJ1-4; perhaps TRBD1 as D (6 bases). The germline V gene has CDR1 LNHDA and CDR2 SQIVND (reference sequence). Trimming removed 7 bases from V and 13 bases from J, with 19 bases in between. The CDR3 is 13 residues long. CDR3 coding DNA: TGTGCCAGTACGGATTGGGGGCCGACGCGACTGTTTTTT. Translating it yields CASTDWGPTRLFF.

This clone was seen just once. This chain links TRBV19 with TRBJ1-3, with 8 bases matching TRBD1. This CDR3 has 15 residues. The V and J ends lost 6 bases and 4 bases, in that order; junction bases with no gene match: 8. Germline loops: CDR1 LNHDA, CDR2 SQIVND (reference sequence). In nucleotides, the CDR3 is TGTGCCAGTAGCCTCGGACAGGGAAGAGGAAACACCATATATTTT. Protein: CASSLGQGRGNTIYF.

This chain links TRBV28 with TRBJ1-4; D is unclear. The CDR3 consists of 14 residues. With 5 bases removed from V and 4 bases from J, the gap between germline ends came to 11 bases. Germline V gives CDR1 MDHEN, CDR2 SYDVKM. The CDR3 here is CASSAGQLNEKLFF. The CDR3 DNA is TGTGCCAGCAGTGCCGGGCAACTTAATGAAAAACTGTTTTTT.

As DNA, the CDR3 is TGTGCCAGCAGTTACTGGGACAGGGGGGTTGAAGCTTTCTTT. This sequence encodes CASSYWDRGVEAFF. The chain joins TRBV6-5 to TRBJ1-1, with 11 bases fitting TRBD1. In germline, CDR1 is MNHEY, CDR2 SVGAGI. The ends lost 1 base at V and 7 bases at J; junction bases unmatched: 2. The CDR3 consists of 14 residues.

J is TRBJ2-5 and V is TRBV7-7; D is uncertain. The CDR3 spans 15 residues. Germline V gives CDR1 SSHAT, CDR2 FNYEAQ (reference sequence). Between the trimmed V and J ends, which lost 3 bases and 4 bases, there was a span of 15 bases. The CDR3 reads CASSFSGVGIETQYF. The CDR3 DNA sequence: TGTGCCAGCAGCTTTTCGGGCGTTGGGATAGAGACCCAGTACTTC.

On this clone itself: Other DNA sequences in this sample translate to the same CDR3. This chain links TRBV5-1 with TRBJ1-5; D is ambiguous. The germline CDR1 and CDR2 sequences are SGHRS and YFSETQ. The CDR3 contains 14 residues. Deletions cut 0 bases from V and 2 bases from J, with 6 bases between. The CDR3 reads CASSLEGGNQPQHF. Written as DNA, the CDR3 is TGCGCCAGCAGCTTGGAAGGCGGCAATCAGCCCCAGCATTTT.